The rows below give T cell receptor beta chains drawn from one sample of a study of T cells in Graves' hyperthyroidism and ophthalmopathy. Using its own MiXCR run on the multiplex PCR reads, TCRdb lists one record per CDR3 protein. The table includes approximately 430,000 distinct CDR3 sequences, 15% to 18% detected once. Material: blood. Receptors were obtained from a woman aged 18-29 years with Graves' hyperthyroidism. Both conserved end residues are trimmed from each CDR3.

len	v_gene	CDR3aa
12	TRBV3-1	ASSQNPDSYEQY
11	TRBV20-1	SASSKHYNEQF
16	TRBV7-8	ASSLPLPLAGTMLEQY
10	TRBV29-1	SGSTSLNTQY
12	TRBV24-1	ATSDWTGDQPQH
11	TRBV7-4	ASPPESPDTQY
12	TRBV3-1	ASSQVNTGNTIY
10	TRBV6-1	ASFETGGEQY
13	TRBV6-1	ASRISGGWNTEAF
12	TRBV20-1	SARSGTVQETQY
14	TRBV7-6	ASSLPSGGPTDTQY
15	TRBV6-6	ASSYSASGGPRGTQY
14	TRBV9	ASSQGTGSPQETQY
13	TRBV6-2/TRBV6-3	ASRPSSAPGETQY
13	TRBV19	ASSISSGRAGEQF
15	TRBV28	ASNIWRGRGGKETQY
13	TRBV2	ASEAPAKAKNIQY
12	TRBV19	ASTRRKRHYEQY
13	TRBV30	ALEIGGSFQETQY
11	TRBV5-1	ASKRVGSQGYT
13	TRBV2	ASRTTGTWTDTQY
16	TRBV7-8	ASSLTPGLAGAGGTQY
12	TRBV29-1	SAYRQGTSTEAF
12	TRBV6-1	ASSEAPGRNGYT
14	TRBV3-1	ASGDGGGSSYNEQF
12	TRBV12-3/TRBV12-4	ASSLRGPTDTQY
14	TRBV4-1	ASSQDSGHGTYEQY